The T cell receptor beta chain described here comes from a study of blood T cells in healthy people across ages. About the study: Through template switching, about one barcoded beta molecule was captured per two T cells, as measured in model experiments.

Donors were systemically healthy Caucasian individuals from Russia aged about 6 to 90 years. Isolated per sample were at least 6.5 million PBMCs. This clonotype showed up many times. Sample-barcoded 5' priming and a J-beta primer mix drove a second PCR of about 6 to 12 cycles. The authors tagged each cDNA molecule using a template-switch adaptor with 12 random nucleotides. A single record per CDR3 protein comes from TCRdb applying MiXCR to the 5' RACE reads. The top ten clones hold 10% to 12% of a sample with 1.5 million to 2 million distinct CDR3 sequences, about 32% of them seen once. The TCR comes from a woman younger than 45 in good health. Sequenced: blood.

CDR3 coding DNA: TGCAGTGTATTAATAACAGATACGCAGTATTTT. It codes for CSVLITDTQYF. V and J are TRBV20-1 and TRBJ2-3, with D hard to call. CDR1 is DFQATT and CDR2 is SNEGSKA in the germline V gene (reference sequence). This CDR3 is built from 11 residues. Between the trimmed V and J ends, which lost 7 bases and 3 bases, there was a span of 8 bases.